This record covers a single T cell receptor (beta chain). Its antigen remains unidentified. The data derive from a study of T cell responses to AZD1222 COVID-19 vaccine. Study results and caveats: After two AZD1222 doses, spike-specific TCR breadth and depth rose versus day 0. Seropositivity was recorded at baseline in only a handful of AZD1222 recipients.

The repertoire was sequenced with immunoSEQ multiplex PCR; TCRdb's copy has only in-frame clones and lacks some. The sample shows approximately 200,000 clones, more than 75% of them seen only once. With 5 bases clipped from V and 5 bases from J, the junction kept 6 bases outside the gene matches. This CDR3 spans 15 amino acids. Germline V gene lookup returns CDR1 MDHEN and CDR2 SYDVKM. Sequences were derived from peripheral blood, sampled on day 0 of MenACWY control vaccination. The clonotype originates from an adult in good health. The V and J genes are TRBV28 and TRBJ2-3; 11 bases line up with TRBD2. The CDR3 region is CASSPLAGGGDTQYF. The CDR3 DNA reads as TGTGCCAGCAGTCCCCTAGCGGGAGGTGGAGATACGCAGTATTTT. The full variable domain, completed using reference TRBV28 and TRBJ2-3, is DVKVTQSSRYLVKRTGEKVFLECVQDMDHENMFWYRQDPGLGLRLIYFSYDVKMKEKGDIPEGYSVSREKKERFSLILESASTNQTSMYLCASSPLAGGGDTQYFGPGTRLTVL.